This is a list of T cell receptor beta chains from one sample in a study of cytomegalovirus exposure and HLA in healthy donors. TCRdb's copy holds only in-frame clones and misses some; the assay was immunoSEQ multiplex PCR. This sample has 120,000 or so clones; 70% to 85% occur once, and the top ten carry around 3%. Input material: PBMCs. Receptors were obtained from a woman between 45 and 65 years old in good health and CMV-seronegative. The CDR3 runs from the conserved cysteine through the conserved F or W.

j_gene: TRBJ2-5
v_gene: TRBV30
CDR3aa: CAWSSGLAGDVQETQYF

j_gene: TRBJ1-2
v_gene: TRBV30
CDR3aa: CAWAQTREGYTF

j_gene: TRBJ1-1
v_gene: TRBV11-3
CDR3aa: CASSLGGRGAEAFF

j_gene: TRBJ2-7
v_gene: TRBV4-2
CDR3aa: CASSQEGDNSYEQYF

j_gene: TRBJ2-3
v_gene: TRBV19
CDR3aa: CASSKREWTDTQYF

j_gene: TRBJ2-2
v_gene: TRBV10-3
CDR3aa: CAISGGGGDTGELFF

j_gene: TRBJ2-1
v_gene: TRBV6-4
CDR3aa: CASSDNLGGKFF

j_gene: TRBJ2-7
v_gene: TRBV7-2
CDR3aa: CASSVRGAYEQYF

j_gene: TRBJ1-2
v_gene: TRBV5-6
CDR3aa: CAGSLGPGTEGSLVHGYTF

j_gene: TRBJ2-1
v_gene: TRBV29-1
CDR3aa: CRVGGTNSNEQFF

j_gene: TRBJ2-7
v_gene: TRBV27
CDR3aa: CASSPGLAGGLSYEQYF

j_gene: TRBJ2-5
v_gene: TRBV28
CDR3aa: CASSLGQEETQYF

j_gene: TRBJ2-5
v_gene: TRBV5-6
CDR3aa: CASSSYQGFGETQYF

j_gene: TRBJ2-5
v_gene: TRBV5-1
CDR3aa: CASSLVGGQETQYF

j_gene: TRBJ1-3
v_gene: TRBV7-2
CDR3aa: CASSLETGNTIYF

j_gene: TRBJ2-7
v_gene: TRBV5-6
CDR3aa: CASSPTAAPYEQYF

j_gene: TRBJ2-7
v_gene: TRBV19
CDR3aa: CASSPGGYEQYF

j_gene: TRBJ2-7
v_gene: TRBV5-1
CDR3aa: CASSAKPGTGDYEQYF

j_gene: TRBJ1-4
v_gene: TRBV7-6
CDR3aa: CASSLAPSEKLFF

j_gene: TRBJ1-1
v_gene: TRBV30
CDR3aa: CAWNAGGTEAFF